This T cell receptor beta chain was retrieved from a study of circulating CD8 cells and anti-PD-1 response in melanoma. The QIAseq Immune Repertoire TCR panel built the libraries from around 15 ng of total RNA. TCRdb reanalysed the reads using MiXCR and keeps one entry per CDR3 protein. The top ten hold less than 3.5% of the sample, which has 2,000 to 3,000 distinct CDR3 sequences, 5% to 6.5% seen once. The CDR3 loop spans 15 amino acids. The germline gives CDR1 MNHEY, CDR2 SMNVEV (reference sequence). J lost 2 bases, V lost 0 bases, and 0 bases had no gene match. Sorting of live CD3+CD8+TCRalphabeta+ cells by PD-1 and/or TIGIT gave four subsets. Concerning this clonotype: A far larger clone lies a single base away; this is likely a read error. This CDR3 is missing its conserved last phenylalanine or tryptophan, likely due to a read error.

The sequencing here drew on CD8+ T cells from PBMCs, taken at baseline or after one month of anti-PD-1 therapy (not recorded which). This receptor was taken from a human donor with melanoma. The J gene is TRBJ2-7, the V gene TRBV27; 11 nucleotides agree with TRBD1. The CDR3 region has the DNA TGTGCCAGCAGTTTATCGGGACAGGGGGCCTACGAGCAGTACTCC. Encoded protein: CASSLSGQGAYEQYS.